These 13 T cell receptor beta chains originate from one sample sequenced in a study of cytotoxic CD8 clonotypes in ibrutinib-treated CLL. Libraries were prepared by immunoSEQ multiplex PCR; TCRdb keeps only in-frame clonotypes and omits some of them. Of about 28,000 clones in the sample, 57% are singletons; the top ten hold approximately 5%. This material consisted of PBMCs, taken before ibrutinib treatment. The receptors shown here come from a human donor with chronic lymphocytic leukemia.

This sequence joins TRBV7-9 and TRBJ2-2; 9 bases are shared with TRBD1. Germline values: CDR1 SEHNR, CDR2 FQNEAQ (reference sequence). This CDR3 is built from 15 residues. J was trimmed by 6 bases and V by 3 bases; bases with no gene match: 5. The CDR3 loop is CASSLGTGSSGELFF. The CDR3 DNA sequence: TGTGCCAGCAGCTTGGGGACAGGGTCGTCCGGGGAGCTGTTTTTT.

This clone counts as medium-sized. The V gene is TRBV10-3, the J gene TRBJ2-5, with D tentatively TRBD2 (6 bases). The germline V and J ends were trimmed by 2 bases and 5 bases, with 6 bases remaining between them. Germline lookup yields CDR1 ENHRY and CDR2 SYGVKD. The CDR3 sequence is 12 residues long. The DNA for the CDR3 is TGTGCCATCAGTGAGGGGGGGGAGACCCAGTACTTC. Amino acid sequence: CAISEGGETQYF.

This chain links TRBV5-1 with TRBJ2-7; tentatively, D is TRBD1 (7 bases). Germline V gene sequence: CDR1 SGHRS, CDR2 YFSETQ. With 6 bases removed from V and 0 bases from J, the gap between germline ends came to 16 bases. The CDR3 extends over 15 amino acids. The CDR3 here is CASNAQGGGSYEQYF. The CDR3 DNA sequence: TGCGCCAGCAACGCCCAGGGGGGCGGCTCCTACGAGCAGTACTTC. The full variable domain, with the rest looked up from reference TRBV5-1 and TRBJ2-7, is KAGVTQTPRYLIKTRGQQVTLSCSPISGHRSVSWYQQTPGQGLQFLFEYFSETQRNKGNFPGRFSGRQFSNSRSEMNVSTLELGDSALYLCASNAQGGGSYEQYFGPGTRLTVT.

This clone turned up a few times. The chain joins TRBV5-1 to TRBJ1-2, with D unresolved. Germline V gene lookup returns CDR1 SGHRS and CDR2 YFSETQ. V lost 3 bases, J lost 8 bases, and 23 bases lay in between. CDR3 length equals 16 residues. CDR3 bases: TGCGCCAGCAGCTCACTCGGAACCCTCAGCGGGGTGGGCTACACCTTC. This translates into CASSSLGTLSGVGYTF.

This rearrangement joins TRBV6-5 to TRBJ2-5, with D unresolved. The CDR3 is 11 residues long. Trimming left V 2 bases short and J 6 bases short, with 4 bases between. Germline V gene data show CDR1 as MNHEY and CDR2 as SVGAGI. The CDR3, as DNA: TGTGCCAGCAGTTACGGGAAGACCCAGTACTTC. Translated, it gives CASSYGKTQYF.

This clone was counted only a few times. The rearrangement uses TRBV6-1 and TRBJ2-7; maybe TRBD1 (7 bases). The CDR3 totals 14 residues. The V gene's germline CDR1 is MNHNS and CDR2 SASEGT. V shed 8 bases and J shed 2 bases, with 16 bases lying between them. CDR3 nucleotide sequence: TGTGCCAGCTTCGGGGGAACAGGGGCCTACGAGCAGTACTTC. This translates into CASFGGTGAYEQYF.

By sample share, this clone is medium-sized. The genes are TRBV7-9 and TRBJ1-4; D not resolved. This CDR3 is built from 13 residues. V lost 1 base, J lost 7 bases, and 7 bases lay in between. Germline V gives CDR1 SEHNR, CDR2 FQNEAQ (reference sequence). The CDR3 nucleotides are TGTGCCAGCAGCTTAGTAGGAGGTGAAAAACTGTTTTTT. Translating gives CASSLVGGEKLFF.

This clone was picked up a small number of times. The J gene is TRBJ1-5, the V gene TRBV27, with D possibly being TRBD1 (6 bases). In germline, CDR1 is MNHEY, CDR2 SMNVEV (reference sequence). V was shortened by 4 bases and J by 3 bases, with 10 bases between the two germline ends. The CDR3 runs to 14 residues. The CDR3 here is CASSSGVYNQPQHF. For the CDR3, the DNA is TGTGCCAGCAGTTCAGGGGTTTACAATCAGCCCCAGCATTTT.

This clone was counted between two and nine times. The chain's CDR3 is CASSLVAEETQYF. CDR3 in DNA: TGCGCCAGCAGCTTGGTGGCTGAAGAGACCCAGTACTTC. The rearrangement uses TRBV5-1 and TRBJ2-5; unclear D gene. V was shortened by 0 bases and J by 3 bases, with 6 bases between the two germline ends. The germline V gene encodes CDR1 SGHRS and CDR2 YFSETQ. The length of the CDR3 is 13 residues.

CDR3 sequence: CASSSREAREQYF. CDR3 coding DNA: TGTGCCAGCAGCTCCCGCGAGGCCCGGGAGCAGTACTTC. The J gene is TRBJ2-7, the V gene TRBV5-8; D is unclear. Germline CDR1 SGHTS, CDR2 YDEGEE. The V end lost 3 bases, the J end lost 7 bases, and 14 bases lay between the germline ends. The CDR3 is 13 residues long.

V is TRBV19 and J is TRBJ2-7, with D perhaps assigned TRBD1 or TRBD2 (6 bases each). The CDR3 totals 13 residues. Germline CDR1 is LNHDA and CDR2 is SQIVND (reference sequence). Deletions cut 3 bases from V and 6 bases from J, with 12 bases between. The CDR3 DNA is TGTGCCAGTAGTATTTTAGGAGGGGGCGAGCAGTACTTC. Translating it yields CASSILGGGEQYF.

The chain combines TRBV18 with TRBJ2-5; 9 bases match TRBD1. V was pared by 3 bases and J by 3 bases, with 17 bases of the junction left unmatched. The CDR3 runs 19 residues. Germline V gene data show CDR1 as KGHSH and CDR2 as LQKENI. DNA of the CDR3: TGTGCCAGCTCACCCAACCTCGGTTATGCGGGACAGGGCGAAGAGACCCAGTACTTC. It is translated as CASSPNLGYAGQGEETQYF.

The chain recombines TRBV28 with TRBJ2-7; the D gene is possibly TRBD2 (6 bases). Germline CDR1 MDHEN, CDR2 SYDVKM. This CDR3 has 17 amino acids. Trimming removed 2 bases from V and 5 bases from J, with 22 bases in between. CDR3 in DNA: TGTGCCAGCAGTTTAATCCTGCGGGGCGGTTCTGGGAACGAGCAGTACTTC. Protein sequence: CASSLILRGGSGNEQYF.